Presented here are 25 T cell receptor beta chains from one specimen sequenced in a study of T cells after yellow fever vaccination. TCRdb fed the 5' RACE reads into MiXCR, producing one record per CDR3 protein. The sample shows roughly 260,000 distinct CDR3 sequences, 10% to 15% of them seen only once. Material: CD4+ T cells sorted from PBMCs, obtained 45 days after the yellow fever booster vaccination. The origin of the receptors is a man aged 25-40 years who received the YFV17D yellow fever vaccine.

V usage is TRBV28 and J usage is TRBJ1-5; weak D call: TRBD1 (5 bases). CDR3 length: 15 residues. Per germline, CDR1 MDHEN and CDR2 SYDVKM. V lost 6 bases to trimming and J lost 6 bases, with 18 bases between them. Here the CDR3 reads CASRGTRAGRQPQHF. CDR3 DNA sequence: TGTGCCAGCAGGGGGACGAGGGCTGGCCGTCAGCCCCAGCATTTT.

This clonotype came up a few times. The chain carries TRBV20-1 and TRBJ1-2, with D possibly TRBD1 on 6 matching bases. CDR1 DFQATT and CDR2 SNEGSKA come from the germline V gene (reference sequence). The V gene lost 3 bases and the J gene lost 5 bases, with 13 bases spanning the gap. This CDR3 is built from 13 residues. The CDR3 loop is CSASDGGAYGYTF. In nucleotides, the CDR3 is TGCAGTGCTAGTGACGGGGGCGCATATGGCTACACCTTC.

This clonotype was counted only a few times. The rearrangement uses TRBV9 and TRBJ2-5, with 8 bases fitting TRBD2. This CDR3 spans 16 amino acids. CDR1 is SGDLS, CDR2 YYNGEE, per germline. V was pared by 2 bases and J by 0 bases, with 6 bases of the junction left unmatched. In DNA form, the CDR3 reads TGTGCCAGCAGCGTTGGGAGCGGGGGATACCAAGAGACCCAGTACTTC. It codes for CASSVGSGGYQETQYF.

The chain recombines TRBV6-5 with TRBJ2-6, with 8 positions matching TRBD1. V lost 0 bases, J lost 1 base, and 2 bases stayed unmatched. There are 17 residues in the CDR3. In germline, CDR1 is MNHEY, CDR2 SVGAGI. The CDR3 protein is CASSYSGDRSGANVLTF. CDR3 sequence (DNA): TGTGCCAGCAGTTACTCGGGGGACAGGTCTGGGGCCAACGTCCTGACTTTC.

The chain has TRBV6-2 or TRBV6-3 and TRBJ2-1; 9 bases map to TRBD2. CDR3 length: 17 residues. V dropped 6 bases and J dropped 8; count of bases not matched to a gene: 17. From germline, CDR1 is MNHEY and CDR2 SVGEGT. Here the CDR3 reads CASSHRGAAGGADEQFF. The CDR3 nucleotides read TGTGCCAGCAGCCACAGGGGAGCGGCGGGAGGGGCGGATGAGCAGTTCTTC.

The rearrangement links TRBV20-1 to TRBJ2-3, with 8 bases fitting TRBD1. The CDR3 extends over 16 amino acids. The V segment lost 6 bases and the J segment 0 bases; nucleotides outside the gene matches: 11. Per germline, CDR1 DFQATT and CDR2 SNEGSKA (reference sequence). The CDR3 is CSAIIPGQASTDTQYF. The CDR3 coding sequence is TGCAGTGCGATTATCCCGGGACAGGCTAGCACAGATACGCAGTATTTT.

The chain joins TRBV5-1 to TRBJ2-1, with 7 bases matching TRBD2. Germline V gene lookup returns CDR1 SGHRS and CDR2 YFSETQ. Germline trimming cut 4 bases from V and 1 base from J; bases unmatched to any gene: 8. The CDR3 runs to 16 residues. In DNA form, the CDR3 reads TGCGCCAGCAGCCCGGGCGGGAGCCCATCCTACAATGAGCAGTTCTTC. Amino acid sequence: CASSPGGSPSYNEQFF.

This clonotype was seen more than once but under ten times. The CDR3 here is CASSWGGSYALGEQYF. The CDR3 DNA follows: TGTGCCAGCAGCTGGGGCGGGAGCTACGCCCTTGGGGAGCAGTACTTC. The rearrangement joins TRBV7-9 to TRBJ2-7; 7 positions match TRBD2. J lost 7 bases, V lost 4 bases, and 16 bases had no gene match. CDR3 length: 16 residues. From germline, CDR1 is SEHNR and CDR2 FQNEAQ (reference sequence).

At least ten counts were recorded for this clonotype. The chain employs TRBV10-3 and TRBJ2-3; 14 bases map to TRBD2. The V gene end was trimmed by 6 bases and the J gene end by 4 bases; junction bases not matched to a gene: 3. This CDR3 is 15 amino acids long. Germline V gives CDR1 ENHRY, CDR2 SYGVKD. In DNA, the CDR3 is TGTGCCATCAGGGGACTAGCGGGAGTGGCAGATACGCAGTATTTT. Protein sequence: CAIRGLAGVADTQYF.

This clonotype was detected a few times. The V gene is TRBV4-3, the J gene TRBJ2-3, with 13 nucleotides matching TRBD2. Germline V lookup: CDR1 LGHNA, CDR2 YSLEER. The J segment lost 4 bases and the V segment lost 0 bases, leaving 13 bases of the junction unmatched. This CDR3 region has 20 residues. The CDR3 DNA sequence: TGCGCCAGCAGCCAAGATCTTACTAGCGGGAGGGCCGGAGCATCAGATACGCAGTATTTT. Its translation: CASSQDLTSGRAGASDTQYF.

This sequence joins TRBV7-2 and TRBJ2-1; D possibly corresponds to TRBD2 (7 bases). The CDR3 is made up of 15 amino acids. V shed 0 bases and J shed 6 bases, with 12 bases lying between them. CDR1 SGHTA and CDR2 FQGNSA come from the germline V gene. CDR3 DNA sequence: TGTGCCAGCAGCTTAGCGAGGGGAGGGGGCAATGAGCAGTTCTTC. Translation gives CASSLARGGGNEQFF. The full variable domain, rest sourced from reference TRBV7-2 and TRBJ2-1, is GAGVSQSPSNKVTEKGKDVELRCDPISGHTALYWYRQSLGQGLEFLIYFQGNSAPDKSGLPSDRFSAERTGGSVSTLTIQRTQQEDSAVYLCASSLARGGGNEQFFGPGTRLTVL.

V is TRBV20-1 and J is TRBJ2-5; 10 nucleotides match TRBD2. There are 14 residues in the CDR3. V lost 7 bases to trimming and J lost 8 bases; unmatched junction nucleotides: 13. Germline V gene sequence: CDR1 DFQATT, CDR2 SNEGSKA (reference sequence). The CDR3 here is CSVLAGDLRDTQYF. Written as DNA, the CDR3 is TGCAGTGTGCTAGCGGGAGATTTAAGAGACACCCAGTACTTC.

This clonotype was seen a handful of times. The V and J genes are TRBV20-1 and TRBJ2-7; tentatively, D is TRBD2 (6 bases). V lost 3 bases, J lost 2 bases, and 14 bases lay in between. The V gene's germline CDR1 is DFQATT and CDR2 SNEGSKA (reference sequence). The length of the CDR3 is 14 residues. CDR3 in DNA: TGCAGTGCTAGCGCCGGGACTCGGGCCTACGAGCAGTACTTC. This translates into CSASAGTRAYEQYF.

The gene calls are TRBV18 and TRBJ2-5, with 8 bases identical to TRBD1. V was clipped by 3 bases and J by 7 bases; unmatched bases: 4. Germline V CDR1 and CDR2: KGHSH, LQKENI. The CDR3 is 13 amino acids. The CDR3 protein is CASSPTGDGTQYF. The CDR3 bases are TGTGCCAGCTCACCGACAGGGGACGGGACCCAGTACTTC.

The CDR3: CASSKREVLSDNEQFF. The CDR3 region has the DNA TGTGCCAGCAGTAAGCGGGAGGTCCTAAGCGACAATGAGCAGTTCTTC. V is TRBV9 and J is TRBJ2-1; 9 nucleotides line up with TRBD2. Germline-derived CDR1 and CDR2 are SGDLS and YYNGEE. V was pared by 5 bases and J by 5 bases, with 11 bases of the junction left unmatched. The CDR3 extends over 16 amino acids.

CDR3 in amino acids: CASSDALGIPYEQYF. CDR3 bases: TGTGCCAGCAGTGATGCGCTAGGGATCCCCTACGAGCAGTACTTC. The chain recombines TRBV6-1 with TRBJ2-7; D is unclear. V was trimmed by 3 bases and J by 2 bases, leaving 14 bases between them. The germline V gene has CDR1 MNHNS and CDR2 SASEGT. CDR3 length: 15 amino acids.

This clonotype has more than one count but fewer than ten. This chain connects TRBV14 to TRBJ2-1, with 8 bases that match TRBD1. CDR1 SGHDN and CDR2 FVKESK come from the germline V gene. Trimming took 5 bases from V and 9 from J; bases not matched to a gene: 9. This CDR3 has 14 amino acids. The CDR3 region is CASSFDRGRGEQFF. The CDR3 DNA is TGTGCCAGCAGCTTCGACAGGGGAAGGGGTGAGCAGTTCTTC.

The chain employs TRBV5-1 and TRBJ2-2, with D possibly TRBD2 on 6 matching bases. The CDR3 totals 16 residues. CDR1 and CDR2 from the germline V gene are SGHRS and YFSETQ. V lost 1 base, J lost 5 bases, and 15 bases lay in between. As DNA, the CDR3 is TGCGCCAGCAGCTTGTTTTCCGGGGAGGTTACCGGGGAGCTGTTTTTT. Translated: CASSLFSGEVTGELFF.

The rearrangement joins TRBV20-1 to TRBJ2-5; D might be TRBD1 (6 bases). Germline V gene lookup returns CDR1 DFQATT and CDR2 SNEGSKA (reference sequence). The CDR3 is 12 amino acids. Trimming took 4 bases from V and 5 from J, leaving 11 bases between them. The CDR3 sequence is CSAIQGFETQYF. CDR3 in DNA: TGCAGTGCTATACAGGGATTCGAGACCCAGTACTTC.

This clonotype was counted only a few times. V usage is TRBV10-3 and J usage is TRBJ2-3; D remains unclear. Germline CDR1 ENHRY, CDR2 SYGVKD. This CDR3 has 11 amino acids. The V end lost 10 bases, the J end lost 4 bases, and 9 bases lay between the germline ends. CDR3 amino acids: CATEEADTQYF. For the CDR3, the DNA is TGTGCCACCGAAGAAGCAGATACGCAGTATTTT.

This clonotype was found many times. The chain carries TRBV27 and TRBJ2-7; possible D gene TRBD2, 5 bases. V lost 6 bases and J lost 3, with 6 bases in between. The length of the CDR3 is 11 residues. Germline V CDR1 and CDR2: MNHEY, SMNVEV (reference sequence). The chain's CDR3 is CASRAGYEQYF. CDR3 in DNA: TGTGCCAGCAGGGCGGGCTACGAGCAGTACTTC.

This clonotype was picked up many times. V is TRBV18 and J is TRBJ2-7, with D possibly being TRBD2 (5 bases). Trimming took 6 bases from V and 6 from J, leaving 21 bases between them. Germline V gene data show CDR1 as KGHSH and CDR2 as LQKENI. The CDR3 spans 15 residues. For the CDR3, the DNA is TGTGCCAGCTCGACCAACACACGGGGTCCCTCCGAGCAGTACTTC. This translates into CASSTNTRGPSEQYF.

The chain uses TRBV20-1 and TRBJ1-4; no clear D gene. V lost 7 bases to trimming and J lost 5 bases, with 11 bases between them. Germline CDR1 is DFQATT and CDR2 is SNEGSKA (reference sequence). The CDR3 sequence is 12 residues long. The CDR3 sequence is CSVSRGNEKLFF. CDR3 nucleotide sequence: TGCAGTGTTAGCCGTGGAAATGAAAAACTGTTTTTT.

V is TRBV27 and J is TRBJ1-1; no clear D. The CDR3 has 14 amino acids. Trimming shortened V by 2 bases and J by 0 bases, and 7 bases separated the two germline ends. Germline loops: CDR1 MNHEY, CDR2 SMNVEV (reference sequence). DNA for the CDR3: TGTGCCAGCAGTTTAGGCACTATGAACACTGAAGCTTTCTTT. Protein sequence: CASSLGTMNTEAFF.

This clonotype has just a few counts. The chain has TRBV5-1 and TRBJ2-2; possibly TRBD1 for D (6 bases). Per the germline V gene, CDR1 is SGHRS and CDR2 is YFSETQ. The length of the CDR3 is 15 residues. Trimming removed 4 bases from V and 7 bases from J, with 17 bases in between. The CDR3, as DNA: TGCGCCAGCAGCCTGGCCGCAGGGGTGAGCGGGGAGCTGTTTTTT. Its protein product is CASSLAAGVSGELFF.